This T cell receptor (beta chain) is drawn from a study of blood T cell repertoires in COVID-19. Overall study context: The United States, Italy and Spain supplied acute and convalescent COVID-19 samples.

V was cut by 8 bases and J by 4 bases, with 12 bases left in between. The CDR3 loop spans 13 amino acids. In germline, CDR1 is SNHLY, CDR2 FYNNEI. This clone was counted a few times. Authors' analysis steps: Estimation of nucleated cell counts was performed using reference gene primer amplification. Libraries were prepared by immunoSEQ multiplex PCR; TCRdb keeps only in-frame clonotypes and omits some of them. V, J and clone size reflect that table, while D and trimming were determined from the DNA. In the table there are around 290,000 clones, around 88% of which are singletons. This sequence joins TRBV2 and TRBJ1-3; weak D call: TRBD1 (5 bases). Specimen: peripheral blood. This TCR was sampled from a man aged 35-49 years with acute or convalescent COVID-19. CDR3 loop: CASLLNRGNTIYF. In DNA form, the CDR3 reads TGTGCCAGCTTACTGAACAGGGGAAACACCATATATTTT. The variable domain in full, completed from reference TRBV2 and TRBJ1-3, reads EPEVTQTPSHQVTQMGQEVILRCVPISNHLYFYWYRQILGQKVEFLVSFYNNEISEKSEIFDDQFSVERPDGSNFTLKIRSTKLEDSAMYFCASLLNRGNTIYFGEGSWLTVV.